The rows below give T cell receptor beta chains drawn from one sample of a study of blood T cell repertoires in COVID-19. This table comes from immunoSEQ multiplex PCR, and its TCRdb copy is limited to in-frame clones, with some not included. The repertoire holds 110,000 or so clones, with roughly 80% as singletons. The sample comprised peripheral blood. Receptors originate from a man aged 50 to 59 with acute or convalescent COVID-19. The CDR3 runs from the conserved cysteine through the conserved F or W. A D gene is named only where the DNA matches it firmly. Only part of the rows carry a size: once, few, many, or a class if the clone is expanded.

j_call,clone_size,d_call,v_call,cdr3_nt,cdr3_aa
TRBJ2-1,-,TRBD1,TRBV5-1,TGCGCCAGCAGCTCCCTGGGACAGGGGTATGGCAATGAGCAGTTCTTC,CASSSLGQGYGNEQFF
TRBJ2-7,-,-,TRBV7-8,TGTGCCAGCAGCCGAACTGCGGGGTCCTACGAGCAGTACTTC,CASSRTAGSYEQYF
TRBJ2-6,-,TRBD1,TRBV10-3,TGTGCCATCAGTGGTGGGACAGACCACGGAGACTCTGGGGCCAACGTCCTGACTTTC,CAISGGTDHGDSGANVLTF
TRBJ2-2,-,-,TRBV10-3,TGTGCCATCAGTGGTACAGGGCCCGCGAACACCGGGGAGCTGTTTTTT,CAISGTGPANTGELFF
TRBJ1-3,few,-,TRBV20-1,TGCAGTGCACTCGGAAACACCATATATTTT,CSALGNTIYF
TRBJ2-1,-,-,TRBV6-5,TGTGCCAGCAGAGACAGTGGCCACAATGAGCAGTTCTTC,CASRDSGHNEQFF
TRBJ1-1,-,-,TRBV6-5,TGTGCCAGCAGCGGCGGCGGATTGAACACTGAAGCTTTCTTT,CASSGGGLNTEAFF
TRBJ1-2,few,-,TRBV3-1/TRBV3-2,TGTGCCAGCAGCGCGTTGGACACCTATGGCTACACCTTC,CASSALDTYGYTF
TRBJ1-4,-,TRBD1,TRBV7-9,TGTGCCAGCAGCCCAACCGGGACAGGGGTGGAAAAACTGTTTTTT,CASSPTGTGVEKLFF
TRBJ2-3,few,TRBD2,TRBV7-8,TGTGCCAGCAGCTGGGCGGGACTAGGTGAAGAAGATACGCAGTATTTT,CASSWAGLGEEDTQYF
TRBJ2-2,-,TRBD2,TRBV6-5,TGTGCCAGCACCCTGGAGACTAGCGGGAGCGGGGAGCTGTTTTTT,CASTLETSGSGELFF
TRBJ1-4,-,TRBD1,TRBV27,TGTGCCACCTCGACAGGGGGTAATGAAAAACTGTTTTTT,CATSTGGNEKLFF
TRBJ2-7,few,-,TRBV27,TGTGCCAGCAGTACTAATATCCCCGAGCAGTACTTC,CASSTNIPEQYF
TRBJ1-4,-,-,TRBV5-8,TGTGCCAGCAGCTTGGGCCAATCTACAACTAATGAAAAACTGTTTTTT,CASSLGQSTTNEKLFF
TRBJ2-3,-,TRBD2,TRBV2,TGTGCCAGCAGTTCCCGGACTAGCGGGGGGGCTTGGCAGTATTTT,CASSSRTSGGAWQYF
TRBJ2-5,-,TRBD1,TRBV9,TGTGCCAGCAGCGTAGGCAACAGGGGGCTAAAAGAGACCCAGTACTTC,CASSVGNRGLKETQYF
TRBJ2-7,-,TRBD1,TRBV5-4,TGTGCCAGCAGCCCGGGACAGGCAGACTACGAGCAGTACTTC,CASSPGQADYEQYF
TRBJ2-2,-,TRBD1,TRBV5-1,TGCGCCAGCACCCCCACAGGGGGGCGTAACCCCGGGGAGCTGTTTTTT,CASTPTGGRNPGELFF
TRBJ1-1,-,-,TRBV5-1,TGCGCCAGCAGCGTTTGGGGGCCCCAGGGGATGAACACTGAAGCTTTCTTT,CASSVWGPQGMNTEAFF
TRBJ1-2,-,TRBD1,TRBV30,TGTGCCTGGAGTGTACTGGGGACAGGGGGTGGCTACACCTTC,CAWSVLGTGGGYTF
TRBJ2-3,-,-,TRBV6-2/TRBV6-3,TGTGCCAGCACCCCACGAGTAGGGGGAGATACGCAGTATTTT,CASTPRVGGDTQYF
TRBJ1-3,-,-,TRBV9,TGTGCCAGCAGCGTATATTCGGGAAGTGGAAACACCATATATTTT,CASSVYSGSGNTIYF